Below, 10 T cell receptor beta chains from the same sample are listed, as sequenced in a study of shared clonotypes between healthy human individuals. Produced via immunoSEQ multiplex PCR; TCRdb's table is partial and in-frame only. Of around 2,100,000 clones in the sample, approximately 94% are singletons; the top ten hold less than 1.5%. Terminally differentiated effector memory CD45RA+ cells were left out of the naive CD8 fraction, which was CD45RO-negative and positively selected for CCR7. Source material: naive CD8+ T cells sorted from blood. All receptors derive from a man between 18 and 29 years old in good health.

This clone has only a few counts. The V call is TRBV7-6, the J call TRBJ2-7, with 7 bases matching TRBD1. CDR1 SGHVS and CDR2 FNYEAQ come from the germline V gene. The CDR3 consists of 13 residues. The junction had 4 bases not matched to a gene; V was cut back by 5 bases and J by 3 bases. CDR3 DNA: TGTGCCAGCAGCGTGGGACAGCACTACGAGCAGTACTTC. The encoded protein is CASSVGQHYEQYF.

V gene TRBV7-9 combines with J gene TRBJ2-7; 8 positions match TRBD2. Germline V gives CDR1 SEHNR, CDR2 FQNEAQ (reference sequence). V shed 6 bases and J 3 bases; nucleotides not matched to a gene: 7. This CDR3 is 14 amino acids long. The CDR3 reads CASSPKREGYEQYF. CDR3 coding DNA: TGTGCCAGCAGTCCTAAACGGGAGGGCTACGAGCAGTACTTC.

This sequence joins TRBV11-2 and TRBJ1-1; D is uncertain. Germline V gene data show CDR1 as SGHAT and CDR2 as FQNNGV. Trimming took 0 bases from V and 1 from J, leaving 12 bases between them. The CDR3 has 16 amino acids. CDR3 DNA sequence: TGTGCCAGCAGCTTAGATTTGTCCCTGGCGAACACTGAAGCTTTCTTT. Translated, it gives CASSLDLSLANTEAFF.

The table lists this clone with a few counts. The CDR3 reads CASSAGQGVPERGYTF. CDR3 coding DNA: TGCGCCAGCAGCGCGGGACAGGGCGTCCCAGAGAGGGGCTACACCTTC. The chain combines TRBV5-1 with TRBJ1-2; 9 positions match TRBD1. Germline assignment: CDR1 SGHRS and CDR2 YFSETQ. This CDR3 comprises 16 residues. The V gene end was trimmed by 4 bases and the J gene end by 8 bases; junction bases not matched to a gene: 15.

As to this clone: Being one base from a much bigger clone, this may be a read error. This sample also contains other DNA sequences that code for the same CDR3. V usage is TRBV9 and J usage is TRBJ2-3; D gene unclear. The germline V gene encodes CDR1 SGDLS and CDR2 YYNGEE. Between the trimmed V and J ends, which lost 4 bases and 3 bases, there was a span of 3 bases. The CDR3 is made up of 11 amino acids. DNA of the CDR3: TGTGCCAGCAGCATAACAGATACGCAGTATTTT. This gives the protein CASSITDTQYF.

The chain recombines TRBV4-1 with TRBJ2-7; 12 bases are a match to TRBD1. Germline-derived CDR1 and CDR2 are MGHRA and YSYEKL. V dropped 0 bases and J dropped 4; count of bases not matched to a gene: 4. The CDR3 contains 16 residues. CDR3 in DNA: TGCGCCAGCAGCCAAGATCGGGGACAGGGGGCTTACGAGCAGTACTTC. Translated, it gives CASSQDRGQGAYEQYF.

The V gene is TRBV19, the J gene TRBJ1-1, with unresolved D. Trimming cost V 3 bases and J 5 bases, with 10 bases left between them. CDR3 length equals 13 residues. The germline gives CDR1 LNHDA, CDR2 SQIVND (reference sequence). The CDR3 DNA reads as TGTGCCAGTAGTATTGGGTCCGTGACTGAAGCTTTCTTT. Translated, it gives CASSIGSVTEAFF.

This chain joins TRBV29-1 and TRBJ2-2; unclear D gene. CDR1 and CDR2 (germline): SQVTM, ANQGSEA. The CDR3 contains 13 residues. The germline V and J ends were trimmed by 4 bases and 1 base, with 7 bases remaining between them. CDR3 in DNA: TGCAGCGTTGCAAAGGGGAACACCGGGGAGCTGTTTTTT. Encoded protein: CSVAKGNTGELFF.

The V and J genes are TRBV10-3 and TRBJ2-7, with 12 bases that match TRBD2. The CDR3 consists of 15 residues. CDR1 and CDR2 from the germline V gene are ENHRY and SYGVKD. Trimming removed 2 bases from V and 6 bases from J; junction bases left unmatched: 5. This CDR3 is CAISEPPLAGGEQYF. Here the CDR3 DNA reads TGTGCCATCAGTGAGCCCCCACTAGCGGGAGGCGAGCAGTACTTC.

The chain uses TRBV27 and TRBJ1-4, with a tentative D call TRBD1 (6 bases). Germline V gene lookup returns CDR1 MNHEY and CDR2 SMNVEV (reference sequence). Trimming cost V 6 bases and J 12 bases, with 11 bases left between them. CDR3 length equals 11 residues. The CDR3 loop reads CASRSGVELFF. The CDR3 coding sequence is TGTGCCAGCAGATCAGGGGTGGAACTGTTTTTT.